The following is a T cell receptor (beta chain) sequence with its context. The antigen is undetermined. The naive CD8 subset, CD45RO-negative cells positively selected for CCR7, excluded terminally differentiated effector memory CD45RA+ cells. Healthy HIV-negative adults with no recent acute infections or vaccinations were recruited as donors. Within Nashville, Tennessee resided all donors, each a Caucasian adult. This entry belongs to a study of shared clonotypes between healthy human individuals. Study-level findings and limits: Generally, naive subsets (rather than memory subsets) showed larger estimated richness.

This was a deep-level run. TCRdb keeps only in-frame clones here, not all; method: immunoSEQ multiplex PCR. Of about 2.1 million clones in the sample, around 93% were seen once. The source of this sequence is a man between 18 and 35 years old in good health. Some clones in this sample may be carry-over from other donors' samples. The sequenced sample consisted of naive CD8+ T cells from PBMCs.

Here the CDR3 reads CASSPSGWKDIQYF. CDR3 coding DNA: TGTGCCAGCAGCCCCTCAGGGTGGAAGGACATTCAGTACTTC. J is TRBJ2-4 and V is TRBV6-6; possible D gene TRBD1, 5 bases. Germline assignment: CDR1 MNHNY and CDR2 SVGAGI (reference sequence). The CDR3 length is 14 residues. The V gene lost 6 bases and the J gene lost 8 bases, with 17 bases spanning the gap.